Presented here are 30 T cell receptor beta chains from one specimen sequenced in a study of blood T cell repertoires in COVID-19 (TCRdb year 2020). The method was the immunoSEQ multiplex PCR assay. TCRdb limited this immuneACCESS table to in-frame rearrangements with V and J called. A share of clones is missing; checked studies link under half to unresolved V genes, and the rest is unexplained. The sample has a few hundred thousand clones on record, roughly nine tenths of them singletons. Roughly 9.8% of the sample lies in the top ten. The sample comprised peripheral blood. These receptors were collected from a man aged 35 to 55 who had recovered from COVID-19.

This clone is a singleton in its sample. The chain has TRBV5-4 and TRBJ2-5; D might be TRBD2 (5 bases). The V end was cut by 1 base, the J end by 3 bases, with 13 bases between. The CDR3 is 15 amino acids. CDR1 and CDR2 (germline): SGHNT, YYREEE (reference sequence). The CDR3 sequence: CASSLRLAKEETQYF. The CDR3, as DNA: TGTGCCAGCAGCTTGCGGCTAGCAAAGGAAGAGACCCAGTACTTC.

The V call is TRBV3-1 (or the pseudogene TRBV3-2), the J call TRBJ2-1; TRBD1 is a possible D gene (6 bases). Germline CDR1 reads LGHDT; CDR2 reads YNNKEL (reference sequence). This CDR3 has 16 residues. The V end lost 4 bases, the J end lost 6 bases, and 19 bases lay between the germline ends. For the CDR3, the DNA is TGTGCCAGCAGCCGATCGGGACAAACATCTATCAATGAGCAGTTCTTC. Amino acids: CASSRSGQTSINEQFF.

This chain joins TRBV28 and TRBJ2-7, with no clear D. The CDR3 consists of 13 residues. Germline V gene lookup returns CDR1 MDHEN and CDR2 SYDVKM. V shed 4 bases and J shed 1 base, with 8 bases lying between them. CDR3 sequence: CASSSLTSYEQYF. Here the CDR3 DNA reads TGTGCCAGCAGTTCACTGACTTCCTACGAGCAGTACTTC.

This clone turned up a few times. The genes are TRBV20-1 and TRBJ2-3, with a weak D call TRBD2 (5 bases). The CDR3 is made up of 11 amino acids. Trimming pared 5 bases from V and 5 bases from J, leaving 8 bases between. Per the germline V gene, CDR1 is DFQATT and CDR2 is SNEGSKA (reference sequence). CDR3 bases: TGCAGTGCTGTCCGGGGAGATACGCAGTATTTT. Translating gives CSAVRGDTQYF.

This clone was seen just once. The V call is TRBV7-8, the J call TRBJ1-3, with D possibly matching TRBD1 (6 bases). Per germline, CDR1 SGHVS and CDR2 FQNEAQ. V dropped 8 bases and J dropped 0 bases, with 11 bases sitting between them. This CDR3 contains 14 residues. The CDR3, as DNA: TGTGCCAGCGTCAAGACAGGCTCTGGAAACACCATATATTTT. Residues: CASVKTGSGNTIYF.

The chain's CDR3 is CASSQDPGTGNTGELFF. As DNA, the CDR3 is TGCGCCAGCAGCCAAGATCCCGGGACAGGGAACACCGGGGAGCTGTTTTTT. V is TRBV4-3 and J is TRBJ2-2; TRBD1 aligns across 8 bases. Trimming took 0 bases from V and 1 from J; bases not matched to a gene: 4. Germline V gives CDR1 LGHNA, CDR2 YSLEER. The CDR3 has 17 amino acids.

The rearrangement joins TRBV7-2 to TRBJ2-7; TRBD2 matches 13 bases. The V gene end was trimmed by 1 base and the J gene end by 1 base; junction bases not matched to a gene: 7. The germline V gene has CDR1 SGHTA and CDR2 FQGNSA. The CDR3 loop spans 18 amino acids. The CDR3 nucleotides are TGTGCCAGCAGCTTAGAAGGACTAGCGGGAGCTGGATCCTACGAGCAGTACTTC. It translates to CASSLEGLAGAGSYEQYF.

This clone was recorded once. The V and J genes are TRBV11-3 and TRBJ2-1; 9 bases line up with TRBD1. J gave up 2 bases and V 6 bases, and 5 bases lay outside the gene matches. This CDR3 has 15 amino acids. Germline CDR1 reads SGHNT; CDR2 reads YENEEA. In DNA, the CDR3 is TGTGCCAGCAGTTCGGGACAGGGCCCCTACAATGAGCAGTTCTTC. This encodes CASSSGQGPYNEQFF. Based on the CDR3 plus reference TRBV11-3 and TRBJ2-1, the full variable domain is EAGVVQSPRYKIIEKKQPVAFWCNPISGHNTLYWYLQNLGQGPELLIRYENEEAVDDSQLPKDRFSAERLKGVDSTLKIQPAELGDSAVYLCASSSGQGPYNEQFFGPGTRLTVL.

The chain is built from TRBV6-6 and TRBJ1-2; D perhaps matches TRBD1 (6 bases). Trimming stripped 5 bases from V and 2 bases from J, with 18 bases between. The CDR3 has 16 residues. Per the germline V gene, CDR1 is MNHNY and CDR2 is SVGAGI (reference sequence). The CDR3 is CASSNFRDKENYGYTF. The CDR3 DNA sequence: TGTGCCAGCAGTAACTTCCGGGACAAAGAAAACTATGGCTACACCTTC.

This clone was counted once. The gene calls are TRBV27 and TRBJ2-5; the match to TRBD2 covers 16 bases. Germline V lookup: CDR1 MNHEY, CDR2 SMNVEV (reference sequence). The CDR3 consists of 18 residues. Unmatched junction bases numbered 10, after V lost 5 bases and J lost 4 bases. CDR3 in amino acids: CASSPGTSGRARGETQYF. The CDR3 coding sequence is TGTGCCAGCAGTCCAGGGACTAGCGGGAGGGCCCGGGGAGAGACCCAGTACTTC.

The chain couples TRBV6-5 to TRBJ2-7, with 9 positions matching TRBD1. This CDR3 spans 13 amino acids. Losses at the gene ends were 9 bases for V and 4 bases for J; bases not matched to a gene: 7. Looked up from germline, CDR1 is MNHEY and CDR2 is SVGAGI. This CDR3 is CASSRTGVYEQYF. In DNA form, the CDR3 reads TGTGCCAGTTCAAGGACAGGGGTATACGAGCAGTACTTC.

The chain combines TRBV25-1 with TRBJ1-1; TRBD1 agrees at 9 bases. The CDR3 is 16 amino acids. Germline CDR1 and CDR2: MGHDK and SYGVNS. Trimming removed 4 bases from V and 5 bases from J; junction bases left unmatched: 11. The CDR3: CASSATSGQGKTEAFF. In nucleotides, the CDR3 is TGTGCCAGCAGTGCCACCTCGGGACAGGGTAAGACTGAAGCTTTCTTT.

The CDR3 is CAISAGTEFYEQYF. CDR3 in DNA: TGTGCCATCAGTGCCGGGACAGAGTTCTACGAGCAGTACTTC. The chain is built from TRBV10-3 and TRBJ2-7; 7 nucleotides agree with TRBD1. V dropped 4 bases and J dropped 3; count of bases not matched to a gene: 6. CDR3 length: 14 amino acids. Germline CDR1 and CDR2: ENHRY and SYGVKD.

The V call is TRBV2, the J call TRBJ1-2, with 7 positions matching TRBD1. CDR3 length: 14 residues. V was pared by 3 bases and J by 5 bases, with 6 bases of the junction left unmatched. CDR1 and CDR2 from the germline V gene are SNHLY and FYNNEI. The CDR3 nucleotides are TGTGCCAGCAGTGATGCGGACAGGAGATATGGCTACACCTTC. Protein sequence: CASSDADRRYGYTF.

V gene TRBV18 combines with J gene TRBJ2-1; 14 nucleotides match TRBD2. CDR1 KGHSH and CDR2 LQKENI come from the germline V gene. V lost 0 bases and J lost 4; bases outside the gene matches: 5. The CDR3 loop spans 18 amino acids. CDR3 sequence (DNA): TGTGCCAGCTCACCACCGCGGACTAGCGGGGGGAGTTACAATGAGCAGTTCTTC. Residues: CASSPPRTSGGSYNEQFF.

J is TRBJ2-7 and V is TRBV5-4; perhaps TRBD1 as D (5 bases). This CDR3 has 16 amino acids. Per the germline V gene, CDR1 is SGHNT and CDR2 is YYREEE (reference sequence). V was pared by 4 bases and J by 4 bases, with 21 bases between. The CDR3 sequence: CASSRGPPQQAYEQYF. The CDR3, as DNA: TGTGCCAGCAGCCGCGGACCCCCCCAACAGGCTTACGAGCAGTACTTC. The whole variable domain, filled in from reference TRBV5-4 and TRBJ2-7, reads ETGVTQSPTHLIKTRGQQVTLRCSSQSGHNTVSWYQQALGQGPQFIFQYYREEENGRGNFPPRFSGLQFPNYSSELNVNALELDDSALYLCASSRGPPQQAYEQYFGPGTRLTVT.

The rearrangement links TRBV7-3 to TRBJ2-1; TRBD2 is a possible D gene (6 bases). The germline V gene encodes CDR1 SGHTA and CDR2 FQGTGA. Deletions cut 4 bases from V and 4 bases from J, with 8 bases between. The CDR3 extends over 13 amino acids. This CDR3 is CASSSGSYNEQFF. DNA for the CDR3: TGTGCCAGCAGCTCCGGGAGTTACAATGAGCAGTTCTTC.

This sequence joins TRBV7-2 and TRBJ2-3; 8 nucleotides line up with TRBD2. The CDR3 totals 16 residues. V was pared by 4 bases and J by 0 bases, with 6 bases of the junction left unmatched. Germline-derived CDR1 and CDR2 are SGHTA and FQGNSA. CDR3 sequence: CASSWYWTSSTDTQYF. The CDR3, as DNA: TGTGCCAGCAGCTGGTATTGGACTAGCAGCACAGATACGCAGTATTTT.

The CDR3 protein is CATERSGGPQETQYF. CDR3 bases: TGTGCCACCGAAAGAAGTGGGGGCCCACAAGAGACCCAGTACTTC. The rearrangement uses TRBV7-6 and TRBJ2-5; perhaps TRBD1 as D (6 bases). The CDR3 totals 15 residues. Looked up from germline, CDR1 is SGHVS and CDR2 is FNYEAQ. Between the trimmed V and J ends, which lost 10 bases and 2 bases, there was a span of 20 bases.

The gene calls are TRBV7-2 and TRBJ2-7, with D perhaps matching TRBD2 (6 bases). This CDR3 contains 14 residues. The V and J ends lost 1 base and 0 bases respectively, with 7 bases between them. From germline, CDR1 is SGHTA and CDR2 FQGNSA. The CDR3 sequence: CASSLGGVSYEQYF. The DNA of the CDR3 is TGTGCCAGCAGCTTAGGCGGGGTCTCCTACGAGCAGTACTTC.

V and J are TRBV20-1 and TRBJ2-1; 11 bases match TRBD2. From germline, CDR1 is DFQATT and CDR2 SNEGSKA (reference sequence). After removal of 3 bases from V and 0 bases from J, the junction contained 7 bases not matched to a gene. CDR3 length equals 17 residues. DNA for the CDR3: TGCAGTGCTAGTGGACTAGCGGGCGCGAGCTCCTACAATGAGCAGTTCTTC. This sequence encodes CSASGLAGASSYNEQFF.

CDR3 residues: CASSSYDSVPGNTIYF. The CDR3, as DNA: TGTGCCAGCAGCTCATACGACAGCGTCCCTGGAAACACCATATATTTT. The chain combines TRBV7-2 with TRBJ1-3; tentatively, D is TRBD1 (5 bases). This CDR3 is 16 amino acids long. V shed 4 bases and J shed 2 bases, with 15 bases lying between them. The germline gives CDR1 SGHTA, CDR2 FQGNSA.

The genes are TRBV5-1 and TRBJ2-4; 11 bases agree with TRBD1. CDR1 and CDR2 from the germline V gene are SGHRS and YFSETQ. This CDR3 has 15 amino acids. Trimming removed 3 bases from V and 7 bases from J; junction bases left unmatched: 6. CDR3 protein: CASSSPGQGVNIQYF. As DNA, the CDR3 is TGCGCCAGCAGCTCGCCGGGACAGGGGGTTAACATTCAGTACTTC. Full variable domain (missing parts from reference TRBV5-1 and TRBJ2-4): KAGVTQTPRYLIKTRGQQVTLSCSPISGHRSVSWYQQTPGQGLQFLFEYFSETQRNKGNFPGRFSGRQFSNSRSEMNVSTLELGDSALYLCASSSPGQGVNIQYFGAGTRLSVL.

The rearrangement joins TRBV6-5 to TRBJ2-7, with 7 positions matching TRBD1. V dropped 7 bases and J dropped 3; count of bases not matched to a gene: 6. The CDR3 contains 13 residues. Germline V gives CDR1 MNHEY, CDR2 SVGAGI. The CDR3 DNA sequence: TGTGCCAGCACCATCCGGGACAGCTACGAGCAGTACTTC. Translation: CASTIRDSYEQYF.

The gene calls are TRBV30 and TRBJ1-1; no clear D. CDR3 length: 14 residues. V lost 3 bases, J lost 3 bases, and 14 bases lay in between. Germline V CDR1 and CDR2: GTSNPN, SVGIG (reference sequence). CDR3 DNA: TGTGCCTGGAGGATCTCATTGGGAGACACTGAAGCTTTCTTT. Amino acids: CAWRISLGDTEAFF.

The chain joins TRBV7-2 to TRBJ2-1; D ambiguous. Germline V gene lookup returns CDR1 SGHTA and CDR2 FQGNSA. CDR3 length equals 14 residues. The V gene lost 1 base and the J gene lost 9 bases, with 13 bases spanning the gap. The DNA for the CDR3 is TGTGCCAGCAGCTTAGAGGCTAGTTCAAGTGAGCAGTTCTTC. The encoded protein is CASSLEASSSEQFF.

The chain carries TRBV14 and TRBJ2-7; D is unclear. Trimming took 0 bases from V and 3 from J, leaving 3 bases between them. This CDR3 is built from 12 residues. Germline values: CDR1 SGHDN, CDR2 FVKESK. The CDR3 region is CASSQDHYEQYF. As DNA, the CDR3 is TGTGCCAGCAGCCAAGATCACTACGAGCAGTACTTC.

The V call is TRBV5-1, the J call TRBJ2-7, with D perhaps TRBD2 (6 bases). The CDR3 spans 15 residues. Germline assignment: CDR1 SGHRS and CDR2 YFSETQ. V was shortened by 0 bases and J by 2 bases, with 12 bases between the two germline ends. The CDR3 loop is CASSLGSGPTYEQYF. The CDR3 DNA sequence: TGCGCCAGCAGCTTGGGAAGCGGGCCCACCTACGAGCAGTACTTC. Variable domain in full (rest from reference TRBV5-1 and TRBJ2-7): KAGVTQTPRYLIKTRGQQVTLSCSPISGHRSVSWYQQTPGQGLQFLFEYFSETQRNKGNFPGRFSGRQFSNSRSEMNVSTLELGDSALYLCASSLGSGPTYEQYFGPGTRLTVT.

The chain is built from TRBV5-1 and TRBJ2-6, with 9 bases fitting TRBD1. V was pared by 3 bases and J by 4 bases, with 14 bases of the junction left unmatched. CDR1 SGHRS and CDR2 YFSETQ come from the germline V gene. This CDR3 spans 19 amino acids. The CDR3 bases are TGCGCCAGCAGCTCACCGGGACAGGGCCTCCCCTCCGGGGCCAACGTCCTGACTTTC. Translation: CASSSPGQGLPSGANVLTF. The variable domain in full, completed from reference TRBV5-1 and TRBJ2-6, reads KAGVTQTPRYLIKTRGQQVTLSCSPISGHRSVSWYQQTPGQGLQFLFEYFSETQRNKGNFPGRFSGRQFSNSRSEMNVSTLELGDSALYLCASSSPGQGLPSGANVLTFGAGSRLTVL.

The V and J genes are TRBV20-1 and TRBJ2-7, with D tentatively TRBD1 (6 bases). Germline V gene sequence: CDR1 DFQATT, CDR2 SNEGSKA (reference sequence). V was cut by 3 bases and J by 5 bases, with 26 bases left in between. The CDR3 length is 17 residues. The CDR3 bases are TGCAGTGCTAGTTGGTATTCTTTGCGGCAGGGGTCGCACGAGCAGTACTTC. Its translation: CSASWYSLRQGSHEQYF.